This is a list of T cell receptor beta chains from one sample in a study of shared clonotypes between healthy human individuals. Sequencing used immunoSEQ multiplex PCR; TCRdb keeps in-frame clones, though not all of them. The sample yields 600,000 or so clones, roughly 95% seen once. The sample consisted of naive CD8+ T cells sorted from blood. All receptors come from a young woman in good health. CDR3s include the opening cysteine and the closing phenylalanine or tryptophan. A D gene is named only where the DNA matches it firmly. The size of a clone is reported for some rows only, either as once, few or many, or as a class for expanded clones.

CDR3 DNA: TGTGCCAGCAGCTTAGAGCCCTCAGCAAACACTGAAGCTTTCTTT; CDR3 protein: CASSLEPSANTEAFF; J gene: TRBJ1-1; clone size: .; D gene: .; V gene: TRBV11-2
CDR3 DNA: TGTGCCAGCAGCCTGAGGGCGGGGGCTGGAAACACCATATATTTT; CDR3 protein: CASSLRAGAGNTIYF; J gene: TRBJ1-3; clone size: .; D gene: .; V gene: TRBV5-5
CDR3 DNA: TGTGCCAGCAGCTCCCCGGGACATCCCACCTACGAGCAGTACTTC; CDR3 protein: CASSSPGHPTYEQYF; J gene: TRBJ2-7; clone size: .; D gene: .; V gene: TRBV7-2
CDR3 DNA: TGTGCCAGCAGCAAAGTGGGGCCGGACAATGAGCAGTTCTTC; CDR3 protein: CASSKVGPDNEQFF; J gene: TRBJ2-1; clone size: .; D gene: .; V gene: TRBV21-1
CDR3 DNA: TGTGCCAGCAGTTTATCAGGTGACAGGGGGTCGTACGAGCAGTACTTC; CDR3 protein: CASSLSGDRGSYEQYF; J gene: TRBJ2-7; clone size: .; D gene: TRBD1; V gene: TRBV27
CDR3 DNA: TGCGCCAGCAGTGAGGTAGCGGGAGCTTACAATGAGCAGTTCTTC; CDR3 protein: CASSEVAGAYNEQFF; J gene: TRBJ2-1; clone size: .; D gene: TRBD2; V gene: TRBV10-2
CDR3 DNA: TGTGCCAGCAGTGGATTAGCCGGTCAGGACTACGAGCAGTACTTC; CDR3 protein: CASSGLAGQDYEQYF; J gene: TRBJ2-7; clone size: .; D gene: .; V gene: TRBV2
CDR3 DNA: TGTGCCAGCAGCTTGGGAGGACAGGGTTACTACGAGCAGTACTTC; CDR3 protein: CASSLGGQGYYEQYF; J gene: TRBJ2-7; clone size: once; D gene: TRBD1; V gene: TRBV5-6
CDR3 DNA: TGTGCCAGCAGCTTAGTATGGTTCAGGGACGAGCAGTACTTC; CDR3 protein: CASSLVWFRDEQYF; J gene: TRBJ2-7; clone size: .; D gene: .; V gene: TRBV7-9
CDR3 DNA: TGTGCCAGTAGTATACTCCCAGGGAATGAGCAGTTCTTC; CDR3 protein: CASSILPGNEQFF; J gene: TRBJ2-1; clone size: .; D gene: .; V gene: TRBV19
CDR3 DNA: TGTGCCAGCAGTGAAGAGACAATGGTCGGGACTAGCATCTCCTACGAGCAGTACTTC; CDR3 protein: CASSEETMVGTSISYEQYF; J gene: TRBJ2-7; clone size: .; D gene: TRBD2; V gene: TRBV2
CDR3 DNA: TGTGCCAGCAGCCCTGACTTGTACTACGAGCAGTACTTC; CDR3 protein: CASSPDLYYEQYF; J gene: TRBJ2-7; clone size: .; D gene: .; V gene: TRBV7-9
CDR3 DNA: TGTGCCAGCAGCGTAGGTCGGGTAGCCACCGGGGAGCTGTTTTTT; CDR3 protein: CASSVGRVATGELFF; J gene: TRBJ2-2; clone size: .; D gene: .; V gene: TRBV9
CDR3 DNA: TGCGCCAGCTGGCTTCGATACAATGAGCAGTTCTTC; CDR3 protein: CASWLRYNEQFF; J gene: TRBJ2-1; clone size: once; D gene: .; V gene: TRBV5-1
CDR3 DNA: TGTGCCAGGCGGCCTCCCCGGGCAGGGGTTCAAGATACGCAGTATTTT; CDR3 protein: CARRPPRAGVQDTQYF; J gene: TRBJ2-3; clone size: .; D gene: .; V gene: TRBV21-1
CDR3 DNA: TGTGCCAGCAGCTTAGGGGCAGGGAACTATGGTTACACCTTC; CDR3 protein: CASSLGAGNYGYTF; J gene: TRBJ1-2; clone size: .; D gene: .; V gene: TRBV7-9
CDR3 DNA: TGCAGCGTTGAATGGCCTTGGACAGGGTCCTCCGAGCAGTACTTC; CDR3 protein: CSVEWPWTGSSEQYF; J gene: TRBJ2-7; clone size: .; D gene: TRBD1; V gene: TRBV29-1
CDR3 DNA: TGTGCCAGCAGCTTCTCCCCCCGTGACGAGCAGTACTTC; CDR3 protein: CASSFSPRDEQYF; J gene: TRBJ2-7; clone size: .; D gene: .; V gene: TRBV7-9
CDR3 DNA: TGTGCCAGCAGCTCGGGCCCGAACACCGGGGAGCTGTTTTTT; CDR3 protein: CASSSGPNTGELFF; J gene: TRBJ2-2; clone size: .; D gene: .; V gene: TRBV7-8